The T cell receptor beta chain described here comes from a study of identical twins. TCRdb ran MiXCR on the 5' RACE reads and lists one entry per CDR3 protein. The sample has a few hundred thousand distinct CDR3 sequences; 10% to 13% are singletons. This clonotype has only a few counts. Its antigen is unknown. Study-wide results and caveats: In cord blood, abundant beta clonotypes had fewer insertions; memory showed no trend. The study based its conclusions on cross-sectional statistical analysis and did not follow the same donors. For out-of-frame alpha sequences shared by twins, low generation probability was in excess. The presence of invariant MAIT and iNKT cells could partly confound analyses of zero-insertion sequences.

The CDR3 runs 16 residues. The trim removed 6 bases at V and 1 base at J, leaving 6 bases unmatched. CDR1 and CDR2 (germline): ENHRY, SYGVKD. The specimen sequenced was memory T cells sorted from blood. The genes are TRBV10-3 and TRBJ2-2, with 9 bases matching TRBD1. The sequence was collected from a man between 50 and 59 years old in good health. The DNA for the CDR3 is TGTGCCATCAGCCTTACAGGGGGCTGGAACACCGGGGAGCTGTTTTTT. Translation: CAISLTGGWNTGELFF.